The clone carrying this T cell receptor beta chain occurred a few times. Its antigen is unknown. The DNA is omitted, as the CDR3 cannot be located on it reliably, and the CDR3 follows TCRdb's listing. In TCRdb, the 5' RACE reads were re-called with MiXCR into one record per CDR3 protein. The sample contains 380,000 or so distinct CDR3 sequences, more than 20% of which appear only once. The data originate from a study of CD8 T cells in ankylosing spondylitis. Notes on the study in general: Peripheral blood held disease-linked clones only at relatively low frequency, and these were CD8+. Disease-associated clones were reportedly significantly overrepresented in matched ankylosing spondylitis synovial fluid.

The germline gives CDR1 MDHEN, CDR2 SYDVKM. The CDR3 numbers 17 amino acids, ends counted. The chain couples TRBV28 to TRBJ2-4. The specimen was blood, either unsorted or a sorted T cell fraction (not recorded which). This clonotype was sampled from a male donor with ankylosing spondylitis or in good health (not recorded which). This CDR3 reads CASSTSVKGMAKNIQYF.